This TCR beta chain was recorded in a study of T-cell reconstitution after alpha-beta-depleted transplantation in children. With regard to this clonotype: What it binds is not known.

Study results and limitations: It was reported that alpha-beta T cells came from several hundred expanded graft clones (about two months after transplant). Among T cells one year after transplant, newly produced cells accounted for most counts and diversity.

CDR1 is SGDLS, CDR2 YYNGEE, per germline. CDR3 length: 12 residues. Trimming pared 3 bases from V and 1 base from J, leaving 5 bases between. Library preparation (for TCRbeta) was performed with unique molecular identifiers. TCRdb re-derived calls from the PCR reads in MiXCR, one entry per CDR3 protein. The data show 95,000 to 150,000 distinct CDR3 sequences, 23% seen once. The material was PBMCs, mostly from graft donor cells, obtained 180 days after TCRalphabeta/CD19-depleted stem cell transplant. V usage is TRBV9 and J usage is TRBJ2-7; a weak D match, TRBD2 (5 bases). The sequence was obtained from a male patient between 2 and 15 years old who had a stem cell transplant for chronic granulomatous disease, so the T cells may come from the graft donor. DNA of the CDR3: TGTGCCAGCAGCGGAGGGTCCTACGAGCAGTACTTC. Amino acids: CASSGGSYEQYF.